This entry is about one T cell receptor beta chain. The antigen is not known. The PCR used 60 Vbeta and 13 Jbeta primers. TCRdb's table, derived via immunoSEQ multiplex PCR, lists solely in-frame clones and lacks some. Among approximately 220,000 clones listed, around 80% were seen once. The record originates from a study of cytomegalovirus exposure and HLA in healthy donors. General study results and limits: With further analysis later on, most CMV-associated TCR beta chains appeared HLA-restricted. Sequencing likely caused a cluster of highly shared sequence variants.

The sample comprised PBMCs. This TCR came from a man aged 18-30 years in good health and CMV-seronegative.

CDR3 nucleotides: TGTGCCAGCAGTGAGACAGGGAGAGCCGGCGAGCAGTACTTC. Amino acids: CASSETGRAGEQYF. The gene calls are TRBV6-4 and TRBJ2-5, with TRBD1 matching over 7 bases. Gene TRBJ2-7 matches the end of the DNA better, so the J call may be wrong. Germline V gene lookup returns CDR1 MRHNA and CDR2 SNTAGT. The CDR3 runs to 14 residues.